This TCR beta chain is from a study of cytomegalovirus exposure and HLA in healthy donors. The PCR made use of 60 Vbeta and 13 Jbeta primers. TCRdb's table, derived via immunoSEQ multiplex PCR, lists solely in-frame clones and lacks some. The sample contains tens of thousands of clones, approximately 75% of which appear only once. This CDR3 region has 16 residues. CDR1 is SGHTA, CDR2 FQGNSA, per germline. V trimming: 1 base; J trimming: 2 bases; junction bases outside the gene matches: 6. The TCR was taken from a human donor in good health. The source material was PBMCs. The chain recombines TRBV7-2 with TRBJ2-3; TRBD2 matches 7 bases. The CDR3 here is CASSLGVGGYTDTQYF. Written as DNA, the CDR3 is TGTGCCAGCAGCTTAGGTGTCGGGGGGTACACAGATACGCAGTATTTT.